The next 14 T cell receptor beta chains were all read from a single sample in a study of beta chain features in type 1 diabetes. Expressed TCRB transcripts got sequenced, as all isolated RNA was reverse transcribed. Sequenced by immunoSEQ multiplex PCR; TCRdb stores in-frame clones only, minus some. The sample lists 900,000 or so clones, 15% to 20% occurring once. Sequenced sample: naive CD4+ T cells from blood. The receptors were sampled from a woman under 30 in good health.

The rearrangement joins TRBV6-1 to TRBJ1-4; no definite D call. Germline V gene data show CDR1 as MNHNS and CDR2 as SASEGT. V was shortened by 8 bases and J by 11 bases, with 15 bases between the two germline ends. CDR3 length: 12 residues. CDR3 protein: CASRTDGPKLFF. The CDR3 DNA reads TGTGCCAGCCGCACGGACGGCCCCAAACTGTTTTTT.

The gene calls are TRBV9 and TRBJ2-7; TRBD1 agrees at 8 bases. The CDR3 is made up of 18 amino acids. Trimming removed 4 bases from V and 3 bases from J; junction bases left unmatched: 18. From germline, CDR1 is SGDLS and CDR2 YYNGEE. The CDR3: CASSIGPALQGVVYEQYF. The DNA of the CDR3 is TGTGCCAGCAGCATCGGACCAGCCCTACAGGGGGTGGTCTACGAGCAGTACTTC.

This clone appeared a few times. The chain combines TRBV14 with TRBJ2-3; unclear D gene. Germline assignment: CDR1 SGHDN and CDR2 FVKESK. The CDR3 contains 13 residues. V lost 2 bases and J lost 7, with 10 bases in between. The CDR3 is CASSQLIRNTQYF. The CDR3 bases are TGTGCCAGCAGCCAACTAATAAGGAATACGCAGTATTTT.

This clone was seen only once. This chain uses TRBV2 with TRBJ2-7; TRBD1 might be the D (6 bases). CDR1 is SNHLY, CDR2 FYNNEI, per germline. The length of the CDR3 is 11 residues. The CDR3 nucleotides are TGTGCCAGCAGGGGGGACACGTCCACCAATGTC. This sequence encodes CASRGDTSTNV.

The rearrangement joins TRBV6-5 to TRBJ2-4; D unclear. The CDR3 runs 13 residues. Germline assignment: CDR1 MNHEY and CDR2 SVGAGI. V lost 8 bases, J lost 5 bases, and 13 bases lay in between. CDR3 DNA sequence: TGTGCCAGCCGTTGGGCAGGCGAAAACATTCAGTACTTC. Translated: CASRWAGENIQYF.

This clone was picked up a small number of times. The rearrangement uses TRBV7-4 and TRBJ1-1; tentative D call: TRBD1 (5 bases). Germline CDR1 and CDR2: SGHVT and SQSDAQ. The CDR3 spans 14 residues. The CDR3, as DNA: TGTGACGGCGATGGACACGGGAGAAACACTGAAGCTTTCTTT. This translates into CDGDGHGRNTEAFF.

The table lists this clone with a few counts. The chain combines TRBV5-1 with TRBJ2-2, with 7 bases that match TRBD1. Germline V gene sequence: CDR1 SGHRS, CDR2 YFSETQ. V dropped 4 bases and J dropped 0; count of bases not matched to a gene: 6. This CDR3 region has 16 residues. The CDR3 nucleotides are TGCGCCAGCAGCCCGGGACAGCCCACGAACACCGGGGAGCTGTTTTTT. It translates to CASSPGQPTNTGELFF.

The CDR3 reads CASSRGLAGIYEQYF. As DNA, the CDR3 is TGTGCCAGCAGCCGCGGACTAGCGGGGATTTACGAGCAGTACTTC. The chain carries TRBV28 and TRBJ2-7, with 12 bases lining up with TRBD2. V shed 6 bases, J shed 4 bases, and the junction held 7 bases outside the gene matches. Germline CDR1 MDHEN, CDR2 SYDVKM. CDR3 size: 15 residues.

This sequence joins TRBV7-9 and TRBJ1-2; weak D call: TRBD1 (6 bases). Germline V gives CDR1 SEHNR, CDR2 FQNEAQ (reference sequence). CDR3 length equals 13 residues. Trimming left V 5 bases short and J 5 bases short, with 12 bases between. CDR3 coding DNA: TGTGCCAGCAGCCAGGGACAAACTTATGGCTACACCTTC. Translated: CASSQGQTYGYTF.

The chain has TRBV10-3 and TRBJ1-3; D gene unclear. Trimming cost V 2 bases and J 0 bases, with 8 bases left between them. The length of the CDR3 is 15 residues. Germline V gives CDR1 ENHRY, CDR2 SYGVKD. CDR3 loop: CAISEPGYSGNTIYF. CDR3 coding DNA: TGTGCCATCAGTGAGCCCGGCTACTCTGGAAACACCATATATTTT.

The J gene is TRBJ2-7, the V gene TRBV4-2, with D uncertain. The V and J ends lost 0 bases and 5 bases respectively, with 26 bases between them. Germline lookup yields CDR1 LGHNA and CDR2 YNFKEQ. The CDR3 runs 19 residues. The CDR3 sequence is CASSQDVASYYAVSDEQYF. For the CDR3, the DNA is TGTGCCAGCAGCCAAGATGTGGCTAGTTATTACGCCGTTTCAGACGAGCAGTACTTC.

DNA of the CDR3: TGTGCCAGTAGTGAGTCGGCAGCTTATGGCTACACCTTC. Encoded protein: CASSESAAYGYTF. The chain uses TRBV19 and TRBJ1-2; no reliable D call. The CDR3 is 13 residues long. Germline CDR1 is LNHDA and CDR2 is SQIVND (reference sequence). V lost 5 bases and J lost 5, with 12 bases in between.

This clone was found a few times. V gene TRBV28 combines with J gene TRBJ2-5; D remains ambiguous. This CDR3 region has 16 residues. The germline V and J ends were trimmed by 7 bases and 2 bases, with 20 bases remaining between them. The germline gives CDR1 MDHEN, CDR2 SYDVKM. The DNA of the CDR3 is TGTGCCAGCACAGAGGCTCCCTCGCCAAATCAAGAGACCCAGTACTTC. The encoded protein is CASTEAPSPNQETQYF.

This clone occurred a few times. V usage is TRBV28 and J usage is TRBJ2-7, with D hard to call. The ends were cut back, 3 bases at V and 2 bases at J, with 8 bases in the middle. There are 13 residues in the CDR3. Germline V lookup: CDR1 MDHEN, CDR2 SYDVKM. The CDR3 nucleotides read TGTGCCAGCAGTTTTGACACGGCCTACGAGCAGTACTTC. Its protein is CASSFDTAYEQYF. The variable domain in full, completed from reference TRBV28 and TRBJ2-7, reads DVKVTQSSRYLVKRTGEKVFLECVQDMDHENMFWYRQDPGLGLRLIYFSYDVKMKEKGDIPEGYSVSREKKERFSLILESASTNQTSMYLCASSFDTAYEQYFGPGTRLTVT.